This T cell receptor (beta chain) was captured in a study of early T cells in non-severe SARS-CoV-2 infection. Looking at the study overall: Sequencing used unsorted whole-blood bulk RNA, so chains lack pairing. Findings of the study overall: Matching with VDJdb favored anti-spike CD8 responses (missing private and CD4 specificities).

The TCR library protocol was used to attach unique molecular identifiers. These identifiers were attached to individual cDNA molecules. TCRdb reprocessed the 5' RACE reads with MiXCR, giving one entry per CDR3 protein. The table records more than 50,000 distinct CDR3 sequences, less than 9.5% of them present only once. The V gene end was trimmed by 5 bases and the J gene end by 5 bases; junction bases not matched to a gene: 5. The CDR3 length is 13 residues. Germline CDR1 and CDR2: LGHDT and YNNKEL (reference sequence). Worth noting for this clonotype: Antigen unknown.

The sequenced material came from whole blood. This chain connects TRBV3-1 to TRBJ2-7, with 8 bases identical to TRBD1. The clonotype was recovered from an adult who was a healthcare worker with PCR-confirmed SARS-CoV-2 infection or an uninfected control (not recorded which). In DNA, the CDR3 is TGTGCCAGCAGCAACTGGACAGGGAACGAGCAGTACTTC. Amino acid sequence: CASSNWTGNEQYF.